The clone carrying this TCR beta chain has more than one count but fewer than ten. Its antigen remains unidentified. A much larger clonotype is one base distant, so this may be a read error. V was shortened by 8 bases and J by 3 bases, with 13 bases between the two germline ends. CDR3 size: 14 residues. Per the germline V gene, CDR1 is SEHNR and CDR2 is FQNEAQ (reference sequence). The source of the sample is a study of Graves' ophthalmopathy and Graves' hyperthyroidism. For the study at large: Peripheral blood sampling preceded any treatment and occurred at initial diagnosis.

Whole-study results and caveats: A majority of expanded thyroid clonotypes exceeding 0.001 frequency were likewise present in blood.

The sequenced template was RNA, covering the TCR beta CDR3 region. First-round RT-PCR relied on HTBI primers, and a second-round multiplex PCR came next. TCRdb reprocessed the multiplex PCR reads with MiXCR, giving one entry per CDR3 protein. There are approximately 210,000 distinct CDR3 sequences in the sample; around a fifth occur only once, and more than 35% lies in the top ten. The diagnostic workup employed clinical symptoms, serum thyroxine, TRAb, thyroid ultrasound and orbital computed tomography. The chain is built from TRBV7-9 and TRBJ2-2, with D perhaps matching TRBD2 (5 bases). The receptor's source is a woman in her forties or fifties with Graves' ophthalmopathy. The specimen sequenced was peripheral blood. In nucleotides, the CDR3 is TGTGCCAGCCCTTCGGACTTCTACACCGGGGAGCTGTTTTTT. It encodes CASPSDFYTGELFF.